This T cell receptor (beta chain) came from a study of blood T cells in healthy people across ages (dated by TCRdb to between 2015 and 2016). In the study overall: In model experiments, template switching captured about one uniquely barcoded TCR beta cDNA molecule for every two T cells. The donors were split into four age groups: young (average roughly 15 years), middle-aged (nearly 40), aged (about 56) and long-lived (approximately 80). Two additional independent replicas of 1 million unique cDNA reads from the same blood draw were analyzed for two donors (one aged 18 to 30 and one aged 80 or older). Donors of different ages were randomly distributed across sequencing lanes to avoid experimental bias. The study measured age-related changes in TCR beta repertoire diversity using deep sequencing normalized with unique cDNA molecular identifiers.

Via the germline V gene (reference sequence), CDR1 is MNHNY and CDR2 SVGAGI. The CDR3 holds 14 amino acids from the cysteine to the phenylalanine. Kept here is only the CDR3 DNA, which spans 42 bases and is read in frame from base 1. Preparation of the library involved 5' RACE. These reads were obtained on an Illumina HiSeq 2500. A second PCR of 7 to 11 cycles was run with a J-beta primer mix and a sample-barcoded 5' primer. A unique molecular identifier was introduced onto each TCR beta cDNA molecule by a template-switch 5' adaptor carrying 12 random nucleotides. Each sample yielded at least 2.5 million CDR3-containing paired-end reads. First-strand cDNA was synthesized from all RNA with the Mint cDNA synthesis kit, primed by a TRBC-specific oligonucleotide. All cDNA was treated with uracil-DNA glycosylase and then went through a first 18-cycle PCR with the universal primers M1SS and BC2_uni_R. The study's own analysis went as follows. For normalization, 1 million high-quality reads, each with a distinct molecular identifier, were randomly selected from each sample. Instead of being binned into consensus sequences, reads with shared molecular identifiers were discarded. CDR3 identification, clonotype clustering and error correction used MiTCR with a Q25 quality threshold and the strictest error-elimination algorithm. Lower-bound total TCR beta diversity was estimated with a nonparametric unseen species model using Euler transformation. TCRdb redid the processing of the public reads, applying fastp at Q25 and MiXCR, and retained in-frame beta chains. Each record represents a unique CDR3 protein, reported with the most common genes and DNA among its rows. TCRdb's processing, not the study's, gives the V and J calls here. The sample table shows 850,000 to 950,000 distinct CDR3 sequences, and around 26% are seen once. The ten most abundant clones make up 15% to 20% of the sample.

Concerning this clonotype: Its binding antigen is unknown. Germline is not matched at one junction end, which may reflect a read error.

Beyond this particular receptor, the publication reports: Compared with the aged group, the long-lived group had more naive CD4+ T cells, fewer expanded clones and increased TCR diversity, suggesting age selection. Donor CMV infection status was unknown, potentially confounding age-related changes in expanded clonotypes. Observed TCR beta diversity correlated strongly with the percentage of naive T cells measured by flow cytometry. Estimates of total diversity based on one million sequenced T cells were considered lower bounds and underestimates. Because profiling used bulk unsorted PBMCs, naive and antigen-experienced compartments could not be compared conclusively. Observed TCR beta diversity per million T cells fell roughly linearly with age, and a significant reduction was already apparent by age around 40.

The donors were 40 or so Caucasian individuals from Russia, aged roughly 6 to 90 years, who were systemically healthy. About 10 milliliters of peripheral blood were drawn from each donor into EDTA-treated Vacutainer tubes. Ficoll-Paque density-gradient centrifugation was used to isolate PBMCs, with at least 6 million per sample. Trizol reagent was used to extract total RNA from the PBMCs, yielding at least 6 micrograms per sample. For every donor, an aliquot of PBMCs went through flow cytometry to measure the percentages of naive CD45RAhigh/CD27high T cells. This TCR came from a woman of 80 years or more in good health. The V and J segments used are TRBV6-6 and TRBJ2-4, with a weak D call of TRBD1 (5 bases match). The J call is in doubt because the DNA end fits TRBJ2-7 better. The material sequenced was blood. Here the CDR3 is given as CASRRQQQSCEQYF. The DNA reads TGTGCCAGCAGGCGACAGCAACAATCCTGCGAGCAGTACTTC.